The sequence of this T cell receptor (beta chain) was determined in a study of blood T cell repertoires in COVID-19. Study as a whole: Both acute and convalescent COVID-19 samples were obtained from the United States, Italy and Spain. PBMCs, B-cell-depleted T cells, or T cells were the source of the cDNA or gDNA that made up the material.

Methods used by the authors: It was from reference gene primer amplification that nucleated cell counts were estimated. Repertoires were generated with immunoSEQ multiplex PCR, while TCRdb's copy carries only in-frame clones and drops some. The DNA gave D and trimming, while V, J and clone size come from that table. This table has some 190,000 clones, 60% to 85% appearing once. The V segment lost 7 bases and the J segment 7 bases; nucleotides outside the gene matches: 13. The germline CDR1 and CDR2 sequences are SQVTM and ANQGSEA. There are 15 residues in the CDR3. The sequencing input was peripheral blood. The receptor's source is a woman in her forties or fifties with active or convalescent COVID-19. V gene TRBV29-1 combines with J gene TRBJ1-4, with 9 bases aligning to TRBD1. CDR3 region: CSAVRLGQGIEKLFF. In DNA form, the CDR3 reads TGCAGCGCTGTTAGGCTGGGACAGGGAATTGAAAAACTGTTTTTT.